The TCR beta chain under discussion was sequenced for a study of early T cells in non-severe SARS-CoV-2 infection. Study-level information: RNA in bulk from unsorted whole blood was sequenced, and chains were unpaired.

Points from the study as a whole: In VDJdb matching, anti-spike CD8 responses were favored while private and CD4 specificities went missing.

This clonotype has a handful of counts. Its specificity is not known. Individual cDNA molecules received unique molecular identifiers during library preparation. TCRdb independently ran MiXCR on the 5' RACE reads; one entry per CDR3 protein. This table holds about 61,000 distinct CDR3 sequences, 12% found once. The material was whole blood, obtained at baseline. The TCR comes from an adult who was a healthcare worker with PCR-confirmed SARS-CoV-2 infection or an uninfected control (not recorded which). The donor label of this sample is uncertain.

CDR3 sequence (DNA): TGCAGTGTGCTAGGGAAGTTGAGGGATGAGCAGTTCTTC. It specifies CSVLGKLRDEQFF. This rearrangement joins TRBV20-1 to TRBJ2-1, with D tentatively TRBD2 (5 bases). The V end was cut by 7 bases, the J end by 8 bases, with 18 bases between. Germline V gives CDR1 DFQATT, CDR2 SNEGSKA (reference sequence). The CDR3 has 13 residues.